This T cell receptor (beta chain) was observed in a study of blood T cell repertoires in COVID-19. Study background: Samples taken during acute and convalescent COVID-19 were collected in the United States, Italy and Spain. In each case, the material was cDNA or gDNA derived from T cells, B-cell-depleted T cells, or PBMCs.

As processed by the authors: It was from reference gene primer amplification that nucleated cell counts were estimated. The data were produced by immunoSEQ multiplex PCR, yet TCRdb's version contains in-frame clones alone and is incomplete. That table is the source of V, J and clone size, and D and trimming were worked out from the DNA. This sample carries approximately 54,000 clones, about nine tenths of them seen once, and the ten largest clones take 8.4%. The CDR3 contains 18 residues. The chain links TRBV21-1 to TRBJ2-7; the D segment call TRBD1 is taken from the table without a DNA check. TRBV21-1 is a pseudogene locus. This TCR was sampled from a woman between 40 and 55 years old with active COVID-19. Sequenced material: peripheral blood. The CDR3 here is CASSKEIFGTGLLYEQYF. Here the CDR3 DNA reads TGTGCCAGCAGCAAAGAAATTTTCGGAACAGGGCTCCTCTACGAGCAGTACTTC.